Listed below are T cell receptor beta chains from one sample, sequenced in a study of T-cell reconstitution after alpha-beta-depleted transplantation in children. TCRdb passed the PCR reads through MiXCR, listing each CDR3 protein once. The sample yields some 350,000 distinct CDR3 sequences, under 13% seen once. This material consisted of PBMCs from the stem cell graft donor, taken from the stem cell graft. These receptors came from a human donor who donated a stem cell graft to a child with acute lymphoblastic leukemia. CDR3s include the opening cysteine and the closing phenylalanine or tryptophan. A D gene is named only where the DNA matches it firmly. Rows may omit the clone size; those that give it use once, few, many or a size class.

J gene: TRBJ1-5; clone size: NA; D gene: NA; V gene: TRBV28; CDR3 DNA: TGTGCCAGCAGTTTAAGTGGTACGCAGGCCCATCAGCCCCAGCATTTT; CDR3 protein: CASSLSGTQAHQPQHF
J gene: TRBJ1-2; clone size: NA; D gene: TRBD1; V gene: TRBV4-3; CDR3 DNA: TGCGCCAGCAGCCCGGGACAGGGAGTAGGTTATGGCTACACCTTC; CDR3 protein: CASSPGQGVGYGYTF
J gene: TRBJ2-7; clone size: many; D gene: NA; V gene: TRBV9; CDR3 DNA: TGTGCCAGCAGCGTAGCCGGGGACGAGCAGTACTTC; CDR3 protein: CASSVAGDEQYF
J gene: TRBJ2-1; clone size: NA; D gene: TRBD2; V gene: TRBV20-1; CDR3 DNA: TGCAGTGCTAGTCCTAGCGGGATCGGGACCTACAATGAGCAGTTCTTC; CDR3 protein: CSASPSGIGTYNEQFF
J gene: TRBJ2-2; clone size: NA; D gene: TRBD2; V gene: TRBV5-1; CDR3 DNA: TGCGCCAGCAGTTTTCGCGCGGGAGATAAGACCGGGGAGCTGTTTTTT; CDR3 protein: CASSFRAGDKTGELFF
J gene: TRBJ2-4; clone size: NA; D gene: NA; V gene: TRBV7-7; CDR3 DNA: TGTGCTAGCAGCTTAGTGGTACTGGTCCCCTTAGCCAAAAACATTCAGTACTTC; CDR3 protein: CASSLVVLVPLAKNIQYF
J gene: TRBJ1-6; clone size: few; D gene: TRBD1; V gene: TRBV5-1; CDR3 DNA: TGCGCCAGCAGCTTCCGGGACAGGGGGCTTTCACCCCTCCACTTT; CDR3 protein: CASSFRDRGLSPLHF
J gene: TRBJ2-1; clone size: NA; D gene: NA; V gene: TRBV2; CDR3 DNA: TGTGCCAGCAGATATTCCGGGAGCTCCTACAATGAGCAGTTCTTC; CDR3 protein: CASRYSGSSYNEQFF
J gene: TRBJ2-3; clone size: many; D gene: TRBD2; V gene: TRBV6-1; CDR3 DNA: TGTGCCAGCAGCCGGACTAGCGGAACCACAGATACGCAGTATTTT; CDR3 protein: CASSRTSGTTDTQYF
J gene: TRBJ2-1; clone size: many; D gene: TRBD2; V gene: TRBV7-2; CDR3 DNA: TGTGCCAGCAGCCTAAGGACTAGCGGGGGGATCTACAATGAGCAGTTCTTC; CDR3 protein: CASSLRTSGGIYNEQFF
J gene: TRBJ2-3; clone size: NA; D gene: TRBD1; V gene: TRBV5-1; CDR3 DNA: TGCGCCAGCAGCCAAGGGACAGGGGCGACGGATACGCAGTATTTT; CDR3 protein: CASSQGTGATDTQYF
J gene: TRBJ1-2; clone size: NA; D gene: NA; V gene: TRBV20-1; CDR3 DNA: TGCAGTGCTAGAGATTCGGGGGGCGCGGGCTACACCTTC; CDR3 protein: CSARDSGGAGYTF
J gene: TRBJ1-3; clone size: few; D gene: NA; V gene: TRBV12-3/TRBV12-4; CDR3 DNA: TGTGCCAGCAGTTCCCCTGGAAACACCATATATTTT; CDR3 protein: CASSSPGNTIYF
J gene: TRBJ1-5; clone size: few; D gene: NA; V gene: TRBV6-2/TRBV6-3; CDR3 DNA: TGTGCCAGCAGTTACTCTAATGGACGGAGAAATCAGCCCCAGCATTTT; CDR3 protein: CASSYSNGRRNQPQHF
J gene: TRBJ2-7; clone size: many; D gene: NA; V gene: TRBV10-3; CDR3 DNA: TGTGCCATCAGTGGCGGGACAAGCGGCGGCGAGCAGTACTTC; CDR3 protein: CAISGGTSGGEQYF
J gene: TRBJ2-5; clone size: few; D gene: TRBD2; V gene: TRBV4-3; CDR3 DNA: TGCGCCAGCAGCCAAGTTCGCCTAGCGGGATCCCCTGACCAAGAGACCCAGTACTTC; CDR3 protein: CASSQVRLAGSPDQETQYF
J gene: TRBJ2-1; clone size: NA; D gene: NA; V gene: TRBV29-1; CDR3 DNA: TGCAGCGCCGAGGGTGATGGCAATGAGCAGTTCTTC; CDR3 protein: CSAEGDGNEQFF
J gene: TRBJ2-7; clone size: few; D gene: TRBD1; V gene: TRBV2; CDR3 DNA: TGTGCCAGCGGGGACAGTTCCTACGAGCAGTACTTC; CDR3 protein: CASGDSSYEQYF
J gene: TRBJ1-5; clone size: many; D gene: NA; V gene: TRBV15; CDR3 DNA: TGTGCCACCAGCAGAGGAGGTGGGGGCAATCAGCCCCAGCATTTT; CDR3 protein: CATSRGGGGNQPQHF
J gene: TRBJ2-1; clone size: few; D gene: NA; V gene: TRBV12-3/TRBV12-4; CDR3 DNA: TGTGCCAGCAGTGACAATGAGCAGTTCTTC; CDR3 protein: CASSDNEQFF
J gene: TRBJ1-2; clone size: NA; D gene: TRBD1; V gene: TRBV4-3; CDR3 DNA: TGCGCCAGCAGCCGATCGGGACAGGGGAACTATGGCTACACCTTC; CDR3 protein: CASSRSGQGNYGYTF
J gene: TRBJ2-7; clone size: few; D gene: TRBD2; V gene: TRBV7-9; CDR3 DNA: TGTGCCAGCAGCCGGGTGACTAGCGGGAGAAACGAGCAGTACTTC; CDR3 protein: CASSRVTSGRNEQYF
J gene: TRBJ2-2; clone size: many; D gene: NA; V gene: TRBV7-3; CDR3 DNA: TGTGCCAGCAGCTCCCCCGGGACACAGAACACCGGGGAGCTGTTTTTT; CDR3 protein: CASSSPGTQNTGELFF
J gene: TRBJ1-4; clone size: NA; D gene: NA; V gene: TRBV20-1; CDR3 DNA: TGCAGTGCTAGGGTGGTAGGGATGGAGGATGAAAAACTGTTTTTT; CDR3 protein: CSARVVGMEDEKLFF
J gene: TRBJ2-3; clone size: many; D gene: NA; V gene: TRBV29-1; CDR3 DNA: TGCAGCGTTGAAGATCTATATACGCAGTATTTT; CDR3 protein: CSVEDLYTQYF
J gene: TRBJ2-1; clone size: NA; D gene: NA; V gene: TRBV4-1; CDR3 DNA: TGCGCCAGCAGCCAAGATCCATTAGCGGACAATGAGCAGTTCTTC; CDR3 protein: CASSQDPLADNEQFF
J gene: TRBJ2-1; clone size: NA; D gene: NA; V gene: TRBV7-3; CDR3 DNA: TGTGCCAGCAGCTTAACGGAAGGGTCGTACAATGAGCAGTTCTTC; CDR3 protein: CASSLTEGSYNEQFF
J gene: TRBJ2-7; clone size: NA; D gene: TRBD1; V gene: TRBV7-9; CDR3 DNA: TGTGCCAGCAGCTCGGGACAGGCGGCCTACGAGCAGTACTTC; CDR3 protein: CASSSGQAAYEQYF
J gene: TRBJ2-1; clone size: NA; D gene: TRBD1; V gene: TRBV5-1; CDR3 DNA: TGCGCCAGCAGCTTAATGACAGGGTACAATGAGCAGTTCTTC; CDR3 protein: CASSLMTGYNEQFF
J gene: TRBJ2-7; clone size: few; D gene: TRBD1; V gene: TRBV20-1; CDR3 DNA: TGCAGTGCTAGAGAGCCGGGACAGGGAGCCTACGAGCAGTACTTC; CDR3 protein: CSAREPGQGAYEQYF
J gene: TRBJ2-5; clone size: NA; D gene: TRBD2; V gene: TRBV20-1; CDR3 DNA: TGCAGTGCTAGAGAAGGGACTAGTACGGGTGAGACCCAGTACTTC; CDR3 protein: CSAREGTSTGETQYF
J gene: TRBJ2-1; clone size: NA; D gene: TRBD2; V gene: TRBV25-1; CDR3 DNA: TGTGCCAGCAGTGAATCCCGACTAGCGGAAACCTACAATGAGCAGTTCTTC; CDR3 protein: CASSESRLAETYNEQFF
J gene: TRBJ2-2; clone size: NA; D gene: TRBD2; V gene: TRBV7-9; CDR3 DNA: TGTGCCAGCAGCTTAGCGCTCGGCGGGAGGAACACCGGGGAGCTGTTTTTT; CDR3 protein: CASSLALGGRNTGELFF
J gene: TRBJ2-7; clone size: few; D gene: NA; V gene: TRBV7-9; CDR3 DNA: TGTGCCAGCAGCTATACCTCGACGGACTACGAGCAGTACTTC; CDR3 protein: CASSYTSTDYEQYF
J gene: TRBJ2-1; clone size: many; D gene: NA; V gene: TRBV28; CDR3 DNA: TGTGCCAGCAGCCAGGTCCCTAGCTCCTACAATGAGCAGTTCTTC; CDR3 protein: CASSQVPSSYNEQFF
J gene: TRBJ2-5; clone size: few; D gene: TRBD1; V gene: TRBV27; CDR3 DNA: TGTGCCAGCAGTTTTTGGGACAGTCAAGGGGAGACCCAGTACTTC; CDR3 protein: CASSFWDSQGETQYF
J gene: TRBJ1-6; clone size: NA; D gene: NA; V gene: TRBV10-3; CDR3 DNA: TGTGCCATCAGTGACGGGGGGGCGAATTCACCCCTCCACTTT; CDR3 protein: CAISDGGANSPLHF
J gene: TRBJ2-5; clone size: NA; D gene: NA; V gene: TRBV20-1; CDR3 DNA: TGCAGTGCGCAGGGCTTCGGGATCCGGGAGACCCAGTACTTC; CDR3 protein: CSAQGFGIRETQYF
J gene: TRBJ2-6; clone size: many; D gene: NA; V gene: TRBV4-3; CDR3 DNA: TGCGCCAGCAGCCAAGATCTCCAGGGGCCTGGGGCCAACGTCCTGACTTTC; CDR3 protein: CASSQDLQGPGANVLTF
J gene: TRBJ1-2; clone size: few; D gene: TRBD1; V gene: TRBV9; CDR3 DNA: TGTGCCAGCAGCGGAGACAGGGATGGCTACACCTTC; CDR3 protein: CASSGDRDGYTF
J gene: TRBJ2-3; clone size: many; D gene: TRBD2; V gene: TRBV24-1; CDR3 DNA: TGTGCCACCAGTGATTCCCCGGGACTAGCAAATACGCAGTATTTT; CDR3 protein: CATSDSPGLANTQYF
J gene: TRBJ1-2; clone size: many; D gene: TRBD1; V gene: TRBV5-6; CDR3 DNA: TGTGCCAGCAGCGGGACAGGGGACAACTATGGCTACACCTTC; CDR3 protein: CASSGTGDNYGYTF
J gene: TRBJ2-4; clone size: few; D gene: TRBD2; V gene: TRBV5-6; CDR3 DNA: TGTGCCAGCAGCTCGGCCACTAGCGGGAGTCTGATGAACATTCAGTACTTC; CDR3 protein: CASSSATSGSLMNIQYF
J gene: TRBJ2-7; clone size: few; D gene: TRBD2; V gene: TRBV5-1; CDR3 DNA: TGCGCCAGCAGCACCGGGACTAGCGGGACGAACGAGCAGTACTTC; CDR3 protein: CASSTGTSGTNEQYF
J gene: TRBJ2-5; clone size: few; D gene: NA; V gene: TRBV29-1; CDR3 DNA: TGCAGCGTTGAAGTACCTCCGGTCTTAGAAGAGACCCAGTACTTC; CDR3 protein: CSVEVPPVLEETQYF
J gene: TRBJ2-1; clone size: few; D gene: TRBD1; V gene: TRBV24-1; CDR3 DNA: TGTGCCACCAGTGATCGGACAGGGGGTCCATTGAATGAGCAGTTCTTC; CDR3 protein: CATSDRTGGPLNEQFF
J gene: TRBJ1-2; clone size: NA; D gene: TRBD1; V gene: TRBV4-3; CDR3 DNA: TGCGCCAGCAGCCAAGTATCGTGGGGACAGGGAAGAGAGGTTGGCTACACCTTC; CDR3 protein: CASSQVSWGQGREVGYTF
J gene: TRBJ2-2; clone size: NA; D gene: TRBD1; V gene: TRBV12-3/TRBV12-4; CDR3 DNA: TGTGCCAGCAGTATACCGGGACAGGGGAACACCGGGGAGCTGTTTTTT; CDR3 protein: CASSIPGQGNTGELFF
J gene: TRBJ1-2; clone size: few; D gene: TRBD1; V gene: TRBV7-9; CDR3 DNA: TGTGCCAGCAGCTCACCGACAGGGGGCTTCTATGGCTACACCTTC; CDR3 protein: CASSSPTGGFYGYTF
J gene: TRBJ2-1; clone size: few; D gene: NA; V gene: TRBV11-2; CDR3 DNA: TGTGCCAGCAGCTTTCGGTACGGGCCCTTCGACGGAGGAAATGAGCAGTTCTTC; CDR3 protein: CASSFRYGPFDGGNEQFF
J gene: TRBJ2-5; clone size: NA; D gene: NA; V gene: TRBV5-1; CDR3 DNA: TGCGCCAGCAGCTTGGATCCAGGCGAATGGTTTAAAGGGGAGACCCAGTACTTC; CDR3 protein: CASSLDPGEWFKGETQYF
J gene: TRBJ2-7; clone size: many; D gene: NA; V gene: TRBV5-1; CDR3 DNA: TGCGCCAGCAGCGGGCAGACCAGCTACGAGCAGTACTTC; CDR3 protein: CASSGQTSYEQYF
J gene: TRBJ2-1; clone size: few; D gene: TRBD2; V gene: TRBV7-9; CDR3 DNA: TGTGCCAGCAGCTTACTCGGGAGGAACTACAATGAGCAGTTCTTC; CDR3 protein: CASSLLGRNYNEQFF
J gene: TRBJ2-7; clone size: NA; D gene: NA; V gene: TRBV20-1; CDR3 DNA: TGCAGTGCTAGGGTCACAGGGTTCTCCTACGAGCAGTACTTC; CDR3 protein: CSARVTGFSYEQYF
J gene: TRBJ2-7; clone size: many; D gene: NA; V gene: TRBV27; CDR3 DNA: TGTGCCAGCAGAGTGGGCAGGTCCTTGAGCTCCTACGAGCAGTACTTC; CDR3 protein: CASRVGRSLSSYEQYF
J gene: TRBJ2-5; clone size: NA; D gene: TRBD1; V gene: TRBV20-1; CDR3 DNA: TGCAGTGCTAGGGACGACAGGGAAGAGACCCAGTACTTC; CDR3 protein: CSARDDREETQYF
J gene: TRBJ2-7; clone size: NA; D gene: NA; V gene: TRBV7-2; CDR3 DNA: TGTGCCAGCAGCTCGTACGTCGCCCTCTACGAGCAGTACTTC; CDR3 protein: CASSSYVALYEQYF
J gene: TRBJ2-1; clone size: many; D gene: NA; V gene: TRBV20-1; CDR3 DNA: TGCAGTGCTAGATACGGACTGACAACCTACAATGAGCAGTTCTTC; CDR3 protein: CSARYGLTTYNEQFF
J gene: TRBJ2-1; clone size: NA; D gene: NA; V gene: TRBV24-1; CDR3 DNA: TGTGCCGCCGGACCGGGACACATCCAGTTCTTC; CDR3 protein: CAAGPGHIQFF
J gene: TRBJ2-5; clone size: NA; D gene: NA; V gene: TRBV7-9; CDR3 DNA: TGTGCCAGCAGCTTAGCGCCCCGGGGTCAAGAGACCCAGTACTTC; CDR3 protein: CASSLAPRGQETQYF